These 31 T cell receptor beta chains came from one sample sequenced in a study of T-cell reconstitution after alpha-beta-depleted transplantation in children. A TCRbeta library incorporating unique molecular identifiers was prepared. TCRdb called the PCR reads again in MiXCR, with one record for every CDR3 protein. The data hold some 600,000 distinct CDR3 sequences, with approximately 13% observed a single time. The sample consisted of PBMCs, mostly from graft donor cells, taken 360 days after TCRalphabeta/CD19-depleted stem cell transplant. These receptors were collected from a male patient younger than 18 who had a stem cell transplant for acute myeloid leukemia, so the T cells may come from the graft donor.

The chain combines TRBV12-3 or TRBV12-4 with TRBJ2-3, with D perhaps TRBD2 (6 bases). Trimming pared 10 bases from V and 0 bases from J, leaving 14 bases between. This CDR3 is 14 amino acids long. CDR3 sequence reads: CATLWGGSTDTQYF. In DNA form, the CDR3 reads TGTGCCACCCTGTGGGGAGGAAGCACAGATACGCAGTATTTT.

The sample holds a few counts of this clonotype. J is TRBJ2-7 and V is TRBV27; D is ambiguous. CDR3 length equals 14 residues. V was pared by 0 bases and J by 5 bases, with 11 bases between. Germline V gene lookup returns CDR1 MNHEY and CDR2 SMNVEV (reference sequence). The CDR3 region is CASSLSGWAHEQYF. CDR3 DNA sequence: TGTGCCAGCAGTTTATCAGGGTGGGCCCACGAGCAGTACTTC.

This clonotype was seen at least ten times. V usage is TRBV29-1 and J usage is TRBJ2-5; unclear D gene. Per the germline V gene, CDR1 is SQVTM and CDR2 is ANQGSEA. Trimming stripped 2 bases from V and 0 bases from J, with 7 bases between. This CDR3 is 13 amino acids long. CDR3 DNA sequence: TGCAGCGTTGAAATGGGCTACCAAGAGACCCAGTACTTC. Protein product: CSVEMGYQETQYF.

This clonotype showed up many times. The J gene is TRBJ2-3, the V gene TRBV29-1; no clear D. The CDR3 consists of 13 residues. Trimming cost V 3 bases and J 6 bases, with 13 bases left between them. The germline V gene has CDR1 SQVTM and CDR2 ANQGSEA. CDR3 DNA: TGCAGCGTTGAGAGGACCGATGGGGATACGCAGTATTTT. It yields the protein CSVERTDGDTQYF.

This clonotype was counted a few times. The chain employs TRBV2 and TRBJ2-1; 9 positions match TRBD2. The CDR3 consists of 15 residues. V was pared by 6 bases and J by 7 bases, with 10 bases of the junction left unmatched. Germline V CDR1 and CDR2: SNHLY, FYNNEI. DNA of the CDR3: TGTGCCAGCAGGGCCCTAGCGGGAACGGGGAATGAGCAGTTCTTC. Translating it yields CASRALAGTGNEQFF. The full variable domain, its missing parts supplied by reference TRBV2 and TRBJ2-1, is EPEVTQTPSHQVTQMGQEVILRCVPISNHLYFYWYRQILGQKVEFLVSFYNNEISEKSEIFDDQFSVERPDGSNFTLKIRSTKLEDSAMYFCASRALAGTGNEQFFGPGTRLTVL.

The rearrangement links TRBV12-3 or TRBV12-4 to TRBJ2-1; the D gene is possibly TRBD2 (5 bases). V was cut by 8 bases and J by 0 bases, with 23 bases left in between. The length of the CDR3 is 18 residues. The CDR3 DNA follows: TGTGCCAGCGGCCCAGACGGTATAAGAGGGAACTCCTACAATGAGCAGTTCTTC. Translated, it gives CASGPDGIRGNSYNEQFF.

CDR3 residues: CSVEARLAPYNEQFF. The CDR3 nucleotides are TGCAGCGTTGAAGCTAGACTAGCCCCCTACAATGAGCAGTTCTTC. The chain combines TRBV29-1 with TRBJ2-1; TRBD2 matches at 7 bases. CDR3 length equals 15 residues. The germline gives CDR1 SQVTM, CDR2 ANQGSEA. With 1 base clipped from V and 2 bases from J, the junction kept 5 bases outside the gene matches.

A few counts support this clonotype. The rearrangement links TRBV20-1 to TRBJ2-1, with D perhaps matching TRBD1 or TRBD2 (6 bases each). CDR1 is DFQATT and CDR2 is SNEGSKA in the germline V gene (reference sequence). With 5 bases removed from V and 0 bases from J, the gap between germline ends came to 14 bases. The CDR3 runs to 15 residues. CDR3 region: CSARGRFSSYNEQFF. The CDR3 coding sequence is TGCAGTGCTCGGGGGCGGTTTAGCTCCTACAATGAGCAGTTCTTC.

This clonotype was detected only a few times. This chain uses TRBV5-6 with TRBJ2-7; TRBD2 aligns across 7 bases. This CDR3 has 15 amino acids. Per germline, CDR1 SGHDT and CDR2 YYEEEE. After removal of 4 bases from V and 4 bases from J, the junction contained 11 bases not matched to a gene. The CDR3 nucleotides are TGTGCCAGCAGCGGATCCGGGACTAAGTCTTACGAGCAGTACTTC. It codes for CASSGSGTKSYEQYF.

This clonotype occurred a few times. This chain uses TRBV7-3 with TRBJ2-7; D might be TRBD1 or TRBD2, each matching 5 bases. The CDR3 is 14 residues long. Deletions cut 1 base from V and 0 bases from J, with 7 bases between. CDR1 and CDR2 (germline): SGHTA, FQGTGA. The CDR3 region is CASSLMGDSYEQYF. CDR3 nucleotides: TGTGCCAGCAGCTTAATGGGGGACTCCTACGAGCAGTACTTC.

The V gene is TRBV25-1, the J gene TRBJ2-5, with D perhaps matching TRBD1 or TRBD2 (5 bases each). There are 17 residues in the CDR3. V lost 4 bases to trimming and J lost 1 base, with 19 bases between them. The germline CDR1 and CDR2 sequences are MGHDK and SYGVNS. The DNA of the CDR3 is TGTGCCAGCAGTGGGGGATTTGGGGGTCGGATCCAAGAGACCCAGTACTTC. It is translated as CASSGGFGGRIQETQYF.

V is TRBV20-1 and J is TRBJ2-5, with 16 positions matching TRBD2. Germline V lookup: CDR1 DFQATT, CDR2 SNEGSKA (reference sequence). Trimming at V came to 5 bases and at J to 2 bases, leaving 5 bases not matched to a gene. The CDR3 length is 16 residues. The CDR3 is CSAPGLAGGSQETQYF. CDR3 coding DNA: TGCAGTGCTCCGGGACTAGCGGGGGGGAGTCAAGAGACCCAGTACTTC.

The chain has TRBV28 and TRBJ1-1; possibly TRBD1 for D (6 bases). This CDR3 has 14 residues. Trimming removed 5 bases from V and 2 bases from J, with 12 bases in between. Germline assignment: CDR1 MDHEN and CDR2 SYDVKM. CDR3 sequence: CASSRDIPNTEAFF. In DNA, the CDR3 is TGTGCCAGCAGTCGGGACATTCCTAACACTGAAGCTTTCTTT. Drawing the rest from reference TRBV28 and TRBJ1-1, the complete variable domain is DVKVTQSSRYLVKRTGEKVFLECVQDMDHENMFWYRQDPGLGLRLIYFSYDVKMKEKGDIPEGYSVSREKKERFSLILESASTNQTSMYLCASSRDIPNTEAFFGQGTRLTVV.

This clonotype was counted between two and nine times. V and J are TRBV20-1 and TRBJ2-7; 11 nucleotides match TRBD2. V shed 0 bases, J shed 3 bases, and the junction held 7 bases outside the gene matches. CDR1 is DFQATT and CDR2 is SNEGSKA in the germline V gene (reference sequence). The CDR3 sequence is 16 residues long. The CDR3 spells CSARDSLAGAHYEQYF. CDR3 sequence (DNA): TGCAGTGCTAGAGACTCACTAGCGGGAGCGCACTACGAGCAGTACTTC.

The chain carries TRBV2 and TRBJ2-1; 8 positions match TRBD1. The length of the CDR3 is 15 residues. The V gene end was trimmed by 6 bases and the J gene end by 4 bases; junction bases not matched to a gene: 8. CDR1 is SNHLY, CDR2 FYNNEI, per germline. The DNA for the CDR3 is TGTGCCAGCAGCCGGCGGACAGGGCCATACAATGAGCAGTTCTTC. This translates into CASSRRTGPYNEQFF.

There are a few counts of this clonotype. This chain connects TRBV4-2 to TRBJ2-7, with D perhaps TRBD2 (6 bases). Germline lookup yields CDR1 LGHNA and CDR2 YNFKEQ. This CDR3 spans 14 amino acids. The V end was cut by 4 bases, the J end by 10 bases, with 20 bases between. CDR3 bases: TGTGCCAGCAGCCGTTTCTGGACTAACCGGGGACAGTACTTC. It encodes CASSRFWTNRGQYF.

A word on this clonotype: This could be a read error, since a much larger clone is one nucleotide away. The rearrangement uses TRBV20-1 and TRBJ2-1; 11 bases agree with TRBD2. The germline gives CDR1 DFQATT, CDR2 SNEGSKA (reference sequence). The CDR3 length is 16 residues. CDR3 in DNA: TGCTGTGCTAGAAAGGTAGCGGGAGGGTCCTACAATGAGCAGTTCTTC. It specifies CCARKVAGGSYNEQFF.

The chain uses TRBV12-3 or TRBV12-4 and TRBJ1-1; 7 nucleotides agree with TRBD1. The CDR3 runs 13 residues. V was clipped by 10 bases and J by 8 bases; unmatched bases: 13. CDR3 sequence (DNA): TGTGCCACCCGGACAGGACCGGTGGGAGAAGCTTTCTTT. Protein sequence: CATRTGPVGEAFF.

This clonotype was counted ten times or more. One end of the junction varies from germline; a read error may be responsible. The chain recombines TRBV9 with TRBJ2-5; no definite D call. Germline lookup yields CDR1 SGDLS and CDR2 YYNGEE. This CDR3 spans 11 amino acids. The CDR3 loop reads CASSAVGSLVF. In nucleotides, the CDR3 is TGTGCCAGCAGCGCGGTTGGGTCCTTGGTCTTC.

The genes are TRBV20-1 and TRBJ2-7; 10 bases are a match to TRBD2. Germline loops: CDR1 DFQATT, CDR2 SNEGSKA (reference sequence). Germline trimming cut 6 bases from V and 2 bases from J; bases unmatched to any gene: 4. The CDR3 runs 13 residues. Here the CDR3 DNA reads TGCAGTGCGGCCCTAGCGGGAGCCTACGAGCAGTACTTC. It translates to CSAALAGAYEQYF.

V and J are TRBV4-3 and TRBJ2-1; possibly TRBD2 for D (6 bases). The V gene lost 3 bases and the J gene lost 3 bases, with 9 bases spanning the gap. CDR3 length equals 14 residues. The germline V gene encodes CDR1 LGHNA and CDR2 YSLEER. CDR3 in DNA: TGCGCCAGCAGCCACCGACTAGTCTACAATGAGCAGTTCTTC. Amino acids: CASSHRLVYNEQFF.

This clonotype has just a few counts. The CDR3 protein is CASSSSTGVAYNEQFF. The CDR3, as DNA: TGTGCCAGCAGTTCCTCGACAGGGGTGGCCTACAATGAGCAGTTCTTC. V usage is TRBV6-8 and J usage is TRBJ2-1, with 8 bases aligning to TRBD1. J lost 2 bases, V lost 4 bases, and 7 bases had no gene match. CDR3 size: 16 residues. CDR1 is MNHGY and CDR2 is SAAAGT in the germline V gene.

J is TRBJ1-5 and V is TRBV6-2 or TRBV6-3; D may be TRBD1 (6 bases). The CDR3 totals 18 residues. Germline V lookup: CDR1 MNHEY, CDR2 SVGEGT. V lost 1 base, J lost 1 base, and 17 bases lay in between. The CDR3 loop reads CASSYFRGGDGSNQPQHF. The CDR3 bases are TGTGCCAGCAGTTACTTCAGGGGTGGGGACGGAAGCAATCAGCCCCAGCATTTT.

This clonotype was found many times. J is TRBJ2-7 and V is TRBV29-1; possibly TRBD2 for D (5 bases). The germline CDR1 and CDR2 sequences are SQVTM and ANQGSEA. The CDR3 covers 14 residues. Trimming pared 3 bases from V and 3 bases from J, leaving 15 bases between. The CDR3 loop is CSVEPYVGSYEQYF. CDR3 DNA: TGCAGCGTTGAGCCCTACGTAGGGAGCTACGAGCAGTACTTC.

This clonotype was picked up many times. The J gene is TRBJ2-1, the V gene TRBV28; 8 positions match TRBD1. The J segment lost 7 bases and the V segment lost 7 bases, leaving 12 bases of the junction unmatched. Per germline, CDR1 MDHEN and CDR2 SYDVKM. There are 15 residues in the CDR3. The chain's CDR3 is CASISVTGARNEQFF. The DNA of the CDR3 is TGTGCCAGCATTAGTGTGACAGGGGCGCGTAATGAGCAGTTCTTC. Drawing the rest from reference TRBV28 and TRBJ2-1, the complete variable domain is DVKVTQSSRYLVKRTGEKVFLECVQDMDHENMFWYRQDPGLGLRLIYFSYDVKMKEKGDIPEGYSVSREKKERFSLILESASTNQTSMYLCASISVTGARNEQFFGPGTRLTVL.

CDR3 sequence reads: CSAGLDRGEQFF. In DNA, the CDR3 is TGCAGCGCCGGACTAGATAGGGGTGAGCAGTTCTTC. The chain has TRBV29-1 and TRBJ2-1; 7 bases match TRBD2. The CDR3 length is 12 residues. V shed 7 bases and J 9 bases; nucleotides not matched to a gene: 9. In germline, CDR1 is SQVTM, CDR2 ANQGSEA.

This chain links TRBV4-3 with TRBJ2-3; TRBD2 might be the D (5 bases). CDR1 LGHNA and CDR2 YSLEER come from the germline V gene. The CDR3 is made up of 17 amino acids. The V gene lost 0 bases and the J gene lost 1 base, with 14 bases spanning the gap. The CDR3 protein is CASSQDPEVEGTDTQYF. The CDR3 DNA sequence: TGCGCCAGCAGCCAAGATCCCGAGGTGGAGGGCACAGATACGCAGTATTTT.

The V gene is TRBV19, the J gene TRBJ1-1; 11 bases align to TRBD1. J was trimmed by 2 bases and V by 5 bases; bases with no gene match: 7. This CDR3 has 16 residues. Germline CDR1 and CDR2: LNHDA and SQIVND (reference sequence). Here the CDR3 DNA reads TGTGCCAGTAGTCCCAGGGACAGGGGGAGAAACACTGAAGCTTTCTTT. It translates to CASSPRDRGRNTEAFF.

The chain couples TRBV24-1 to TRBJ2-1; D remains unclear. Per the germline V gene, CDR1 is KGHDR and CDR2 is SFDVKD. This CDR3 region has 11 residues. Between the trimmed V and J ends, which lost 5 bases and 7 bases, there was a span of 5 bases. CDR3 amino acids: CATSGVNEQFF. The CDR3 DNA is TGTGCCACCAGTGGAGTTAATGAGCAGTTCTTC.

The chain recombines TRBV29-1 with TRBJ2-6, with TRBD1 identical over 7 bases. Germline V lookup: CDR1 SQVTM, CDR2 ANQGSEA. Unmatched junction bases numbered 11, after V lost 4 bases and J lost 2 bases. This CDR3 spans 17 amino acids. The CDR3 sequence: CSVGSGTAPTGANVLTF. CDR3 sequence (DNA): TGCAGCGTTGGATCCGGGACAGCCCCGACTGGGGCCAACGTCCTGACTTTC.

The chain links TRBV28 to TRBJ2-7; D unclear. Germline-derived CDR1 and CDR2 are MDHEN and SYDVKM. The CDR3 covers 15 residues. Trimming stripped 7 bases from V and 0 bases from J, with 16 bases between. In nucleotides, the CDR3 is TGTGCCAGCAAGGTGGGTCTGCCGGCCTCCTACGAGCAGTACTTC. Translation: CASKVGLPASYEQYF.